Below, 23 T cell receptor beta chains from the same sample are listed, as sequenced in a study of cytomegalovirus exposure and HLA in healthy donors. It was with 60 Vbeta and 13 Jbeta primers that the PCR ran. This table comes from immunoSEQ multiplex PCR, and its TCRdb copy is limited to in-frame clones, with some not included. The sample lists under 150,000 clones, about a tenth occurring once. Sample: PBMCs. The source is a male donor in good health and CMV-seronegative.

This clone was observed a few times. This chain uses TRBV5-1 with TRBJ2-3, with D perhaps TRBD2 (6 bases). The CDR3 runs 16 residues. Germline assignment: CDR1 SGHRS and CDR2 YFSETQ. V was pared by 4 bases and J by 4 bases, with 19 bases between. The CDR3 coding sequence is TGCGCCAGCAGCCCAACAAGCGGGCTACGCGCAGATACGCAGTATTTT. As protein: CASSPTSGLRADTQYF.

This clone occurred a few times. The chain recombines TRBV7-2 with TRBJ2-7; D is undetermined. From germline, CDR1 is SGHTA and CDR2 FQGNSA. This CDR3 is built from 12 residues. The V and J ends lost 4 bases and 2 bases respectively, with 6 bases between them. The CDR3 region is CASSSETYEQYF. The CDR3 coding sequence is TGTGCCAGCAGCTCAGAAACCTACGAGCAGTACTTC.

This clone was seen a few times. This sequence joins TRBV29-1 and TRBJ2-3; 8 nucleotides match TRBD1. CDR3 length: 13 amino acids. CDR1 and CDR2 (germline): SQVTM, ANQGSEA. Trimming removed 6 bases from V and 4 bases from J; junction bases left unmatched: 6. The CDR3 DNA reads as TGCAGCGTCCACGGACAGGGCCCAGATACGCAGTATTTT. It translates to CSVHGQGPDTQYF.

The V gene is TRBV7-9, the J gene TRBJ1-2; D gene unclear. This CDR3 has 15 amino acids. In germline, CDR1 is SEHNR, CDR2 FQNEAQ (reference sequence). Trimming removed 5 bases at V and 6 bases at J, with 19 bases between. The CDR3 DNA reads TGTGCCAGCAGCGTACAGCGCCCGGGAATCGATGGCTACACCTTC. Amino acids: CASSVQRPGIDGYTF.

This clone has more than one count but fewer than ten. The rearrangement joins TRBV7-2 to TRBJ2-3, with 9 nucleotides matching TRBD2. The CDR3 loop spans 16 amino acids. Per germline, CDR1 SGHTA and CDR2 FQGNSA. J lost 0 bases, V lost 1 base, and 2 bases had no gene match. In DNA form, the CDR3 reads TGTGCCAGCAGCTTAGGGCGGGGGGGTAGCACAGATACGCAGTATTTT. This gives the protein CASSLGRGGSTDTQYF. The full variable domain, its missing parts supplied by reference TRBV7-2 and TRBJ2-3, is GAGVSQSPSNKVTEKGKDVELRCDPISGHTALYWYRQSLGQGLEFLIYFQGNSAPDKSGLPSDRFSAERTGGSVSTLTIQRTQQEDSAVYLCASSLGRGGSTDTQYFGPGTRLTVL.

CDR3 nucleotide sequence: TGTGCCAGCAGCCGGGACACAATTTCTAATTCACCCCTCCACTTT. It yields the protein CASSRDTISNSPLHF. The chain uses TRBV28 and TRBJ1-6; maybe TRBD1 (6 bases). Per germline, CDR1 MDHEN and CDR2 SYDVKM. With 6 bases removed from V and 6 bases from J, the gap between germline ends came to 15 bases. The CDR3 totals 15 residues.

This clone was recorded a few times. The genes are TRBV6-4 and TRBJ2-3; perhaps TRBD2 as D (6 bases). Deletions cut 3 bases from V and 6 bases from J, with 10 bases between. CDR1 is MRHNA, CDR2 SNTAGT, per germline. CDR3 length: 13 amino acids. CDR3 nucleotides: TGTGCCAGCAGTGATCTTGGGGGGGATACGCAGTATTTT. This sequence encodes CASSDLGGDTQYF.

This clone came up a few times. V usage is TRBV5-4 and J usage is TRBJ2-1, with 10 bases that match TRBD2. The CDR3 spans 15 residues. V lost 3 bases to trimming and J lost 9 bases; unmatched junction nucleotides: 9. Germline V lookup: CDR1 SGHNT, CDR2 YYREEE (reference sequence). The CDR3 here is CASSSSGGAGGEQFF. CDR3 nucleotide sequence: TGTGCCAGCAGCTCCAGCGGGGGGGCCGGTGGTGAGCAGTTCTTC. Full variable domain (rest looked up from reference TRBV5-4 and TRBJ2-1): ETGVTQSPTHLIKTRGQQVTLRCSSQSGHNTVSWYQQALGQGPQFIFQYYREEENGRGNFPPRFSGLQFPNYSSELNVNALELDDSALYLCASSSSGGAGGEQFFGPGTRLTVL.

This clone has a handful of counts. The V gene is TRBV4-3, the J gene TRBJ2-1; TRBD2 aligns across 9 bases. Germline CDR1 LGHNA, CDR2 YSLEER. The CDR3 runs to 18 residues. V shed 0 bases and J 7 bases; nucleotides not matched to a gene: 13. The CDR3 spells CASSQEDIAGALKNEQFF. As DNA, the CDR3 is TGCGCCAGCAGCCAAGAGGACATAGCGGGAGCCCTCAAGAATGAGCAGTTCTTC.

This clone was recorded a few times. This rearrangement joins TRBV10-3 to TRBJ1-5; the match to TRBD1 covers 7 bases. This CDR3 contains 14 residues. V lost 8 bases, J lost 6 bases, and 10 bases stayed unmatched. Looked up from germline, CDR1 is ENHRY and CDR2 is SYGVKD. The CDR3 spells CAISGTETIQPQHF. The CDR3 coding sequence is TGTGCCATCTCCGGGACAGAAACTATTCAGCCCCAGCATTTT.

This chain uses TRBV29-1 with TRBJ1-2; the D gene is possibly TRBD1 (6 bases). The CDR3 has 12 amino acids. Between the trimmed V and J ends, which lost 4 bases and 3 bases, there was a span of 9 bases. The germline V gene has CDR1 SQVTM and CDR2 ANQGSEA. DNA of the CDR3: TGCAGCGTTGGGGGGCGCGACTATGGCTACACCTTC. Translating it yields CSVGGRDYGYTF.

CDR3 sequence (DNA): TGCGCCAGCAGCCTCCCGGACACCTCGTACCAAGAGACCCAGTACTTC. Translating it yields CASSLPDTSYQETQYF. This chain joins TRBV5-1 and TRBJ2-5, with D perhaps TRBD1 (5 bases). The V gene's germline CDR1 is SGHRS and CDR2 YFSETQ. The V end was cut by 4 bases, the J end by 0 bases, with 16 bases between. The CDR3 totals 16 residues.

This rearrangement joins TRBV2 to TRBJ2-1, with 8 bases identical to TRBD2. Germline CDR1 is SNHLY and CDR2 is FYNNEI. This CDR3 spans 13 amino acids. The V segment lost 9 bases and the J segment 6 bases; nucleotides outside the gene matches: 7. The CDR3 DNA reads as TGTGCCAGTGACGGGACTAGTTCCAATGAGCAGTTCTTC. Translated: CASDGTSSNEQFF.

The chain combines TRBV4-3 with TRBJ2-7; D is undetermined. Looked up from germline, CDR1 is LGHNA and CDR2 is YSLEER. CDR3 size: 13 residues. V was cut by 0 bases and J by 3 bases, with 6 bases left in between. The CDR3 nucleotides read TGCGCCAGCAGCCAAGATCAGTTCTACGAGCAGTACTTC. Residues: CASSQDQFYEQYF.

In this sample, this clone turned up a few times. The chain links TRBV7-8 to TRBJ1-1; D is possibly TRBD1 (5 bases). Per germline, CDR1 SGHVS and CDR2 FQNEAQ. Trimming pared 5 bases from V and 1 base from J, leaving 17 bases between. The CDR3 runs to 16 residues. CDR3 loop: CASSPTRGRGNTEAFF. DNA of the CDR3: TGTGCCAGCAGCCCGACGCGGGGGAGGGGGAACACTGAAGCTTTCTTT. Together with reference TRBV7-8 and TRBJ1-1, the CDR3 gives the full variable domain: GAGVSQSPRYKVAKRGQDVALRCDPISGHVSLFWYQQALGQGPEFLTYFQNEAQLDKSGLPSDRFFAERPEGSVSTLKIQRTQQEDSAVYLCASSPTRGRGNTEAFFGQGTRLTVV.

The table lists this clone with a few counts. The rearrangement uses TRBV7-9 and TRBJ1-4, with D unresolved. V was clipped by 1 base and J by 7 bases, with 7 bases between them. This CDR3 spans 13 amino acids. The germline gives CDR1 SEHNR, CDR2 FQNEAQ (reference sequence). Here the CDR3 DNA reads TGTGCCAGCAGCTTAGTAGGCGGTGAAAAACTGTTTTTT. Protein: CASSLVGGEKLFF.

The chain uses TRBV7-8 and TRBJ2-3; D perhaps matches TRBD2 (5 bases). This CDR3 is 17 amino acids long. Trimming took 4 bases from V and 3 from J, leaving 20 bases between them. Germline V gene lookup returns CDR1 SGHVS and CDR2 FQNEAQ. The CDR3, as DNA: TGTGCCAGCAGCTCTTCTAGCTTTTCAGGTGAAACAGATACGCAGTATTTT. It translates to CASSSSSFSGETDTQYF. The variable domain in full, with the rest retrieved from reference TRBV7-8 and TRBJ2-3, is GAGVSQSPRYKVAKRGQDVALRCDPISGHVSLFWYQQALGQGPEFLTYFQNEAQLDKSGLPSDRFFAERPEGSVSTLKIQRTQQEDSAVYLCASSSSSFSGETDTQYFGPGTRLTVL.

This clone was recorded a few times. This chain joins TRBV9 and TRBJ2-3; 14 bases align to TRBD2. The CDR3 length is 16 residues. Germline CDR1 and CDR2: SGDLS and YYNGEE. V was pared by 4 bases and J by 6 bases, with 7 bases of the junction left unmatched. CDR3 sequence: CASSLGTSGGGDTQYF. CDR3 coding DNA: TGTGCCAGCAGCTTAGGGACTAGCGGGGGCGGGGATACGCAGTATTTT. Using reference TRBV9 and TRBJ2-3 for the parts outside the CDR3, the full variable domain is DSGVTQTPKHLITATGQRVTLRCSPRSGDLSVYWYQQSLDQGLQFLIQYYNGEERAKGNILERFSAQQFPDLHSELNLSSLELGDSALYFCASSLGTSGGGDTQYFGPGTRLTVL.

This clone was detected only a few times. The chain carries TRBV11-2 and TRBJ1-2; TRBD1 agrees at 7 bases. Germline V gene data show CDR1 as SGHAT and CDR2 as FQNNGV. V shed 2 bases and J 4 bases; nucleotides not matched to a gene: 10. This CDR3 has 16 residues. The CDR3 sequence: CASSLTGDPLAYGYTF. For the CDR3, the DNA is TGTGCCAGCAGCTTAACAGGGGACCCCTTGGCCTATGGCTACACCTTC. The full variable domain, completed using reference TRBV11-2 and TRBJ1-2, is EAGVAQSPRYKIIEKRQSVAFWCNPISGHATLYWYQQILGQGPKLLIQFQNNGVVDDSQLPKDRFSAERLKGVDSTLKIQPAKLEDSAVYLCASSLTGDPLAYGYTFGSGTRLTVV.

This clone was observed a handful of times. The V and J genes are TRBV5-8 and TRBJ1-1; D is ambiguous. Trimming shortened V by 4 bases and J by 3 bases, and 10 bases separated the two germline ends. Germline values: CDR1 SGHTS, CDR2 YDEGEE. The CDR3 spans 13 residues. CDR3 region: CASSPERDTEAFF. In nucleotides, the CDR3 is TGTGCCAGCAGCCCCGAGCGAGACACTGAAGCTTTCTTT.

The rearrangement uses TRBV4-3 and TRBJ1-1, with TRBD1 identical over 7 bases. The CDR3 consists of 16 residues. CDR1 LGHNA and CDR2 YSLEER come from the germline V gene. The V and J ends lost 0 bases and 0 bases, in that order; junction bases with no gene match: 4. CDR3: CASSQDRGTVNTEAFF. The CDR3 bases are TGCGCCAGCAGCCAAGATCGGGGGACAGTGAACACTGAAGCTTTCTTT.

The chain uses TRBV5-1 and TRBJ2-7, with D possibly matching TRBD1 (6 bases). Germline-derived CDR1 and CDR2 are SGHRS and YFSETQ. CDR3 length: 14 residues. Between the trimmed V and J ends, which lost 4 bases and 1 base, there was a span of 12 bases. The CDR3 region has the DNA TGCGCCAGCAGCACAGGACAGTCTTCCTACGAGCAGTACTTC. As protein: CASSTGQSSYEQYF.

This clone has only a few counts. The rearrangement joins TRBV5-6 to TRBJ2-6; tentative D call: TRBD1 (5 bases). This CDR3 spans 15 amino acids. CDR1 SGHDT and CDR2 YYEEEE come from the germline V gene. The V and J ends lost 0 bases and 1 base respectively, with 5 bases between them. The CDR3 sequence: CASSLGQSGANVLTF. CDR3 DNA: TGTGCCAGCAGCTTGGGACAGTCTGGGGCCAACGTCCTGACTTTC.